This entry features one TCR beta chain sequence. In the same sample, other DNA sequences code for this CDR3. The sample originates from a study of shared T cell receptors in the human thymus. The CDR3 is 11 amino acids. Germline CDR1 is DFQATT and CDR2 is SNEGSKA (reference sequence). V was cut by 3 bases and J by 3 bases, with 4 bases left in between. TCRdb's table, derived via immunoSEQ multiplex PCR, lists solely in-frame clones and lacks some. The sample yields 500,000 to 550,000 clones, around 78% seen once. The data were also submitted as part of a second study, on human thymus T cells. That study reports: Having surgery to correct congenital heart defects, healthy Finnish infants acted as the donors. Resections were taken during corrective heart surgery, and the thymus tissue came from these. Thymic and blood repertoires appeared to carry a bias in their V and J gene usage. Thymic repertoires from unrelated individuals overlapped highly, related research reported.

Sequenced: thymocytes. The V and J genes are TRBV20-1 and TRBJ2-3; no definite D call. The sequence derives from a boy less than two years old with a congenital heart defect. CDR3 bases: TGCAGTGCTAGGAGGACAGATACGCAGTATTTT. Protein product: CSARRTDTQYF.